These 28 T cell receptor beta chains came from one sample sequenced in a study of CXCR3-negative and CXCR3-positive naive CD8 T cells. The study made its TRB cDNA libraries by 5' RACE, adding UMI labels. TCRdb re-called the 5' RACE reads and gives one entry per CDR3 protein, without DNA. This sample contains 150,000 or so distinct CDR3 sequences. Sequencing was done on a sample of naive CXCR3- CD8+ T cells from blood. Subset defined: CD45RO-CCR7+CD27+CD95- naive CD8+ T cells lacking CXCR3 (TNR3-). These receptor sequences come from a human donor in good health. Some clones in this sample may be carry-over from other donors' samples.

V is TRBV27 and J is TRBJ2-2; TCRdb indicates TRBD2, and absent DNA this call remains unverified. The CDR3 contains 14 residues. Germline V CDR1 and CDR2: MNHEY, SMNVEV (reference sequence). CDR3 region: CASSLVPSGRELFF.

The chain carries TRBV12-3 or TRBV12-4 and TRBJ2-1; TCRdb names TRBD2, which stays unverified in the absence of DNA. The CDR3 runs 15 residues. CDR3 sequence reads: CASSALAGGPNEQFF.

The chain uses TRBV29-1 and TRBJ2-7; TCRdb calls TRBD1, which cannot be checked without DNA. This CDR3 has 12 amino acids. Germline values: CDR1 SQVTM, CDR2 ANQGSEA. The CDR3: CSVESGAYEQYF.

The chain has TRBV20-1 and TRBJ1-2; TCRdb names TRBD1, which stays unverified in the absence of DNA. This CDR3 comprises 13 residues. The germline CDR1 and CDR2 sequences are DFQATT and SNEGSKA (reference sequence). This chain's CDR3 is CSASPGTVHGYTF.

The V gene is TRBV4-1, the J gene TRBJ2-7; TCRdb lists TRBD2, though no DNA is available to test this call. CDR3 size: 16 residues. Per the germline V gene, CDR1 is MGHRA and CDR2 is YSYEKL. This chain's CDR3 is CASSQVAGGPTYEQYF.

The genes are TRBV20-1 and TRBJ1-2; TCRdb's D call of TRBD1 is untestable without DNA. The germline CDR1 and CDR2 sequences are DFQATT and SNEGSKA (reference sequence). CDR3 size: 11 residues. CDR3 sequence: CSAWGQTGYTF.

The CDR3: CSVEDHNYGYTF. The chain joins TRBV29-1 to TRBJ1-2. The CDR3 runs 12 residues. Per the germline V gene, CDR1 is SQVTM and CDR2 is ANQGSEA.

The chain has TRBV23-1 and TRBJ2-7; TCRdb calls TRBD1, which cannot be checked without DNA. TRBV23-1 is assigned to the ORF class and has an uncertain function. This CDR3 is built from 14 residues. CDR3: CASSQFDRTYEQYF.

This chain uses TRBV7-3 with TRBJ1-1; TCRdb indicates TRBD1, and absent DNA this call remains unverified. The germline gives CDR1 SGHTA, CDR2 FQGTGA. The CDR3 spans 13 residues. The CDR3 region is CASSFGTGYEAFF. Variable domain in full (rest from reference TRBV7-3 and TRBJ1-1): GAGVSQTPSNKVTEKGKYVELRCDPISGHTALYWYRQSLGQGPEFLIYFQGTGAADDSGLPNDRFFAVRPEGSVSTLKIQRTERGDSAVYLCASSFGTGYEAFFGQGTRLTVV.

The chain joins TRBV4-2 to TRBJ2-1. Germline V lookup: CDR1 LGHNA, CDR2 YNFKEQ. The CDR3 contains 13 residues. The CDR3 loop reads CASSQVLQEEQFF.

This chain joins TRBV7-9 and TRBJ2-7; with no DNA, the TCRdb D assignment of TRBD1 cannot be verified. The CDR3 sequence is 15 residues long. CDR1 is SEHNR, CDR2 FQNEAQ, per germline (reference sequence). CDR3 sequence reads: CASSQLDRGPYEQYF. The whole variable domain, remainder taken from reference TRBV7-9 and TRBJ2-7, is DTGVSQNPRHKITKRGQNVTFRCDPISEHNRLYWYRQTLGQGPEFLTYFQNEAQLEKSRLLSDRFSAERPKGSFSTLEIQRTEQGDSAMYLCASSQLDRGPYEQYFGPGTRLTVT.

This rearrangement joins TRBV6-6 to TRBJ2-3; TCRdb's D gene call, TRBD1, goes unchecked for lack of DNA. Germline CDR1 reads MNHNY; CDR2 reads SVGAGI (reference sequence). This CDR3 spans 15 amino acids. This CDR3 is CASSYSQGLADTQYF.

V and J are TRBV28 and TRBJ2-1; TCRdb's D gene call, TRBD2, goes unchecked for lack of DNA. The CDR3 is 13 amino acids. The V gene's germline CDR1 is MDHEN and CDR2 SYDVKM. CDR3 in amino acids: CASSRTSGGEQFF.

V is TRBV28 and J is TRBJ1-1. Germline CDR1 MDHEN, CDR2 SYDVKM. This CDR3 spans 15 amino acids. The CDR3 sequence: CASSLTEDPNTEAFF. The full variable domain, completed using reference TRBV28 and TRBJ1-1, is DVKVTQSSRYLVKRTGEKVFLECVQDMDHENMFWYRQDPGLGLRLIYFSYDVKMKEKGDIPEGYSVSREKKERFSLILESASTNQTSMYLCASSLTEDPNTEAFFGQGTRLTVV.

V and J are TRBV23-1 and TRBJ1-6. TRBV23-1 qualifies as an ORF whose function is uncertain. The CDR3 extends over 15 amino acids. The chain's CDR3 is CASSQPTDDNSPLHF.

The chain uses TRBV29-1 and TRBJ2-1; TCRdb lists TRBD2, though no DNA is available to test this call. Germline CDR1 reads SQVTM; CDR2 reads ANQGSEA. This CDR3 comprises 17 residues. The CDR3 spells CSVEASRGLAGVNEQFF.

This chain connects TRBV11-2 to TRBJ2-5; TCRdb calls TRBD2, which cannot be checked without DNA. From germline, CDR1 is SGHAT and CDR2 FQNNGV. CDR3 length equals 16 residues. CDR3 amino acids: CASSLISGSPPETQYF.

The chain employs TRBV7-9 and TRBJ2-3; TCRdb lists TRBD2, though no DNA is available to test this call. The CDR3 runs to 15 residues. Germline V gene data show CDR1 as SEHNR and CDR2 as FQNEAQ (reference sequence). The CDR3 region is CASSLVAGPTDTQYF.

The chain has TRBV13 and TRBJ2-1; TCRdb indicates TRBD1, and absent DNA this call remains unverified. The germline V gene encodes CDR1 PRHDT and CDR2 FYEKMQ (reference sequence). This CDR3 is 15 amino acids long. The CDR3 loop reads CASSPRGGPYNEQFF.

The CDR3 sequence: CASSDGGLQPQHF. The chain employs TRBV7-9 and TRBJ1-5; there is no DNA to check the TCRdb D call of TRBD1. The CDR3 contains 13 residues. Looked up from germline, CDR1 is SEHNR and CDR2 is FQNEAQ (reference sequence).

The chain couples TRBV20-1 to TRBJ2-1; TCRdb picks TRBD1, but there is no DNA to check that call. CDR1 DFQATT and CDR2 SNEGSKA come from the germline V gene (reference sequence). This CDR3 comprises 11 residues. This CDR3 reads CSASWGYEQFF.

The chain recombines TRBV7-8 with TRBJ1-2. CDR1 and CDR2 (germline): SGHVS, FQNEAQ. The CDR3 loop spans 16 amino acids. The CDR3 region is CASSAGGVSSNYGYTF.

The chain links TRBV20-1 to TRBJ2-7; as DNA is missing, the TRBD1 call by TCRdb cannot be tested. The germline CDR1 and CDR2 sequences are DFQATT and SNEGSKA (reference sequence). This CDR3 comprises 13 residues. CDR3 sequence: CSVGAGVLYEQYF.

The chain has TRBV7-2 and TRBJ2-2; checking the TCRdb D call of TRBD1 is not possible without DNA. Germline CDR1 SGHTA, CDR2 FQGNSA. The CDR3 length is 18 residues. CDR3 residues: CASSLDFGAGRNTGELFF.

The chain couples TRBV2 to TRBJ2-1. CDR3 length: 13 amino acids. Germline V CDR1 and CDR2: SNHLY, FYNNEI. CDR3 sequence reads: CASSELMPDEQFF.

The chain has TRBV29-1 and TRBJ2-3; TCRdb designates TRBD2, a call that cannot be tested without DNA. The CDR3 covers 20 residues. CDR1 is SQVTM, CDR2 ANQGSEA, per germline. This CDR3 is CSVEVLGQGSGLAVSDTQYF.

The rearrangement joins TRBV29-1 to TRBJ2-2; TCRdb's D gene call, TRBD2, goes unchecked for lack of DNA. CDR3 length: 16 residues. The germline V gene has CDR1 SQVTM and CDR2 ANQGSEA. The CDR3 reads CSVVASSGRAPGELFF.

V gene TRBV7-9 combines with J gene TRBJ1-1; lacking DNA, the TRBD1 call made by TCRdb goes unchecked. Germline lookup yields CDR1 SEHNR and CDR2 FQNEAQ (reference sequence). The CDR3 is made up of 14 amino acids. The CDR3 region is CASSPTGTNTEAFF.